A single sample is the source of the 3 T cell receptor beta chains below, sequenced in a study of neurological immune-mediated disorders. TCRdb reanalysed the 5' RACE reads using MiXCR and keeps one entry per CDR3 protein. The sample yields approximately 90,000 distinct CDR3 sequences, roughly 4% seen once. Sequencing used PBMCs. These receptors came from a young woman with multiple sclerosis.

There are many counts of this clonotype. The gene calls are TRBV12-3 or TRBV12-4 and TRBJ2-7; D is possibly TRBD2 (6 bases). The CDR3 extends over 14 amino acids. Trimming pared 4 bases from V and 2 bases from J, leaving 12 bases between. This CDR3 is CASSSRTNPYEQYF. In DNA form, the CDR3 reads TGTGCCAGCAGTTCCCGGACTAACCCCTACGAGCAGTACTTC.

This clonotype was seen many times. This chain connects TRBV9 to TRBJ1-2; 8 bases line up with TRBD1. Germline V gene sequence: CDR1 SGDLS, CDR2 YYNGEE. CDR3 size: 17 residues. V was pared by 0 bases and J by 8 bases, with 15 bases of the junction left unmatched. Here the CDR3 DNA reads TGTGCCAGCAGCGTAGACTCTTATCAGGGGGCAATGGGAGGCTACACCTTC. It codes for CASSVDSYQGAMGGYTF.

This clonotype was seen ten or more times. The V gene is TRBV7-9, the J gene TRBJ2-7; maybe TRBD1 (5 bases). The CDR3 covers 14 residues. Per germline, CDR1 SEHNR and CDR2 FQNEAQ (reference sequence). Trimming removed 1 base from V and 2 bases from J, with 9 bases in between. The CDR3 is CASSLEGVAYEQYF. The DNA for the CDR3 is TGTGCCAGCAGCTTAGAAGGGGTCGCCTACGAGCAGTACTTC.